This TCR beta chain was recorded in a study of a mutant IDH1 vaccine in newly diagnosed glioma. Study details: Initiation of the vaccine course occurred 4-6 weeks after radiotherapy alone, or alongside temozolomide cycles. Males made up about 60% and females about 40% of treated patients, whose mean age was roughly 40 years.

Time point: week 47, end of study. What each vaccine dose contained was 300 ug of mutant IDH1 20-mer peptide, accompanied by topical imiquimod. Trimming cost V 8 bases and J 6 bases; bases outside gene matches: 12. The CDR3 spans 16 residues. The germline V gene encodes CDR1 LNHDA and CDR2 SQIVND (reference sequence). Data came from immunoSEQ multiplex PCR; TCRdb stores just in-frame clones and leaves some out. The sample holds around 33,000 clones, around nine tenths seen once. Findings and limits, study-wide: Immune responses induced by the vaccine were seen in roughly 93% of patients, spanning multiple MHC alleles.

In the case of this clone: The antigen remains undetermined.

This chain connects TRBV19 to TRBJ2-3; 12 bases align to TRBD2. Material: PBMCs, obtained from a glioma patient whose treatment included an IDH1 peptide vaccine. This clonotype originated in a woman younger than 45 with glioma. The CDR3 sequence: CASVSTSGGKVDTQYF. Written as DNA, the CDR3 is TGTGCCAGTGTCAGTACTAGCGGGGGGAAAGTCGATACGCAGTATTTT.